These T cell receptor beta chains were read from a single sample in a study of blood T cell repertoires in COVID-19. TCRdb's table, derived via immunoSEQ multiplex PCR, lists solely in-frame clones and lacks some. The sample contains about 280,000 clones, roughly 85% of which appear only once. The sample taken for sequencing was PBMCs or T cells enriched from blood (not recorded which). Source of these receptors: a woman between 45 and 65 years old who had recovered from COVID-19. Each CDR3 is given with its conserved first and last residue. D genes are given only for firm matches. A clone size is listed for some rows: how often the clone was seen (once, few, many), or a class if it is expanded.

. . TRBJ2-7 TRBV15 TGTGCCACCAGCAGAGATCGACTTGAGCAGTACTTC CATSRDRLEQYF
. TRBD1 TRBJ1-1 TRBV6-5 TGTGCCATCGCCGACAGGGGAAAGGGGTACACTGAAGCTTTCTTT CAIADRGKGYTEAFF
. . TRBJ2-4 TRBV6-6 TGTGCCAGCAGCCCGGGGGAAACAGGGAGGGGAAACATTCAGTACTTC CASSPGETGRGNIQYF
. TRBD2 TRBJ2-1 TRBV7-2 TGTGCCAGCAGCTTAGGAGCGGGAGTGACGGTAAATGAGCAGTTCTTC CASSLGAGVTVNEQFF
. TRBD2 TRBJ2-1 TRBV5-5 TGTGCCAGCAGCTCGGGGGGGTACAATGAGCAGTTCTTC CASSSGGYNEQFF
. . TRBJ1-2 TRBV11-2 TGTGCCAGCAGCCCAACAGGGTCGGGTGGCTACACCTTC CASSPTGSGGYTF
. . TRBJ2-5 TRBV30 TGTGCCTGGAGTGTTAAAGCGGGCCAGGCGGCCCAGTACTTC CAWSVKAGQAAQYF
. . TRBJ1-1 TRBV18 TGTGCCAGCTCATTAACGCCCAGAACAGACACTGAAGCTTTCTTT CASSLTPRTDTEAFF
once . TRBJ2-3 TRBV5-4 TGTGCCAGCAGTCCAGCCGGCAGGGGAGGGGATACGCAGTATTTT CASSPAGRGGDTQYF
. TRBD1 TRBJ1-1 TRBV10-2 TGCGCCAGCAGGACAGGGAGACTGAACACTGAAGCTTTCTTT CASRTGRLNTEAFF
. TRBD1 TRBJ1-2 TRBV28 TGTGCCAGCAGTTCCTGGACAGGAAACTATGGCTACACCTTC CASSSWTGNYGYTF
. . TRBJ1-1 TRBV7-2 TGTGCCAGCAGCTCCTACCCTAACACTGAAGCTTTCTTT CASSSYPNTEAFF
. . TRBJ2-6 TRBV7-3 TGTGCCAGCAGCTTGGGGGCCATCTCTGGGGCCAACGTCCTGACTTTC CASSLGAISGANVLTF
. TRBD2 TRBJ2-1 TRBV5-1 TGCGCCAGCAGCTGGACTAGCGCCCACAATGAGCAGTTCTTC CASSWTSAHNEQFF
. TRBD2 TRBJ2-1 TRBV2 TGTGCCAGCAGTGAATTTCGTCGGATAGCTAGCGGGGGGAATGAGCAGTTCTTC CASSEFRRIASGGNEQFF
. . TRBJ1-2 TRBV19 TGTGCCAGTAGTATCACCCCAGGCAACTATGGCTACACCTTC CASSITPGNYGYTF
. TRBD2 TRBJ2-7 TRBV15 TGTGCCACCAGCAGAGATCGGAGCGGGACCCCCTACGAGCAGTACTTC CATSRDRSGTPYEQYF
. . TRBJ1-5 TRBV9 TGTGCCAGCAGCCCTACAGGGTGGCGCAATCAGCCCCAGCATTTT CASSPTGWRNQPQHF
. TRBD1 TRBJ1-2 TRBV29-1 TGCAGCGTCGCCGGGACAGGGGATGGCTACACCTTC CSVAGTGDGYTF
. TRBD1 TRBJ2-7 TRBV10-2 TGCGCCAGCAGGGCAGGGGGCGGCCCCTACGAGCAGTACTTC CASRAGGGPYEQYF
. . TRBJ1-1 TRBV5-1 TGCGCCAGCAGCTTGGCCTTAACGGGCGGGATGAAAGCTTTCTTT CASSLALTGGMKAFF
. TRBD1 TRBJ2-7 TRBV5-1 TGCGCCAGCAGCTTCGGACAGGCCTACGAGCAGTACTTC CASSFGQAYEQYF
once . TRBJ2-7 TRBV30 TGTGCCTGGACTAGCCAAGCGGGCTACGAGCAGTACTTC CAWTSQAGYEQYF
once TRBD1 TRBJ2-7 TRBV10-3 TGTGCCATCAGTCCAGACAGGGTCAGGTCCTACGAGCAGTACTTC CAISPDRVRSYEQYF
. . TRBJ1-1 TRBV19 TGTGCCAGTCAGAACAGGGAGTGGACTGAAGCTTTCTTT CASQNREWTEAFF
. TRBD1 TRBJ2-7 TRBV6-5 TGTGCCAGCAGTCTTCGGGACAGTCGGACCTACGAGCAGTACTTC CASSLRDSRTYEQYF
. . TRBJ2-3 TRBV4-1 TGCGCCAGCAGCCAAAGAGGAACCACAGATACGCAGTATTTT CASSQRGTTDTQYF
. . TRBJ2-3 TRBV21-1 TGTGCCAGCAGCAATAAGAGGACAGGGGGCTGGTTATTTTCGCAGTATTTT CASSNKRTGGWLFSQYF
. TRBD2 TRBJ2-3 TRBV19 TGTGCCAGTAGTATCCCGGGACTAACCACAGATACGCAGTATTTT CASSIPGLTTDTQYF
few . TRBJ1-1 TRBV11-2 TGTGCCAGCAGCCCCGGGGCGGGGCGCCGAACTGAAGCTTTCTTT CASSPGAGRRTEAFF
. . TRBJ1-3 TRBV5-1 TGCGCCAGCAGCTTGTCTGGCAGGGTGGCTGGAAACACCATATATTTT CASSLSGRVAGNTIYF
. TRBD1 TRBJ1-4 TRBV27 TGTGCCAGCAGACCGGATACAGGGGCTAATGAAAAACTGTTTTTT CASRPDTGANEKLFF
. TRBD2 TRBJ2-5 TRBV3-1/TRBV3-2 TGTGCCAGCAGCCCCCCTAGCGGGGGGCGGGAGACCCAGTACTTC CASSPPSGGRETQYF
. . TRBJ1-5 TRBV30 TGTGCCTGGAGTTTAGCGAGCAATCAGCCCCAGCATTTT CAWSLASNQPQHF
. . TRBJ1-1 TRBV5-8 TGTGCCAGCAGCTTGGCAGGGAACACTGAAGCTTTCTTT CASSLAGNTEAFF
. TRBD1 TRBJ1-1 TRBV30 TGTGCCTCCCGACAGGGGCGCAGGATGAACACTGAAGCTTTCTTT CASRQGRRMNTEAFF
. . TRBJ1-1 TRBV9 TGTGCCAGCAGCGTAGAAGGAGGTGAAGCTTTCTTT CASSVEGGEAFF
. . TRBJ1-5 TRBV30 TGTGCCTGGAGTGCCTCTGGGGAGCAGCCCCAGCATTTT CAWSASGEQPQHF
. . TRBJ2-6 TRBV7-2 TGTGCCAGCAGCCCCCTTTCGTCGGGTAGCTCTGGGGCCAACGTCCTGACTTTC CASSPLSSGSSGANVLTF
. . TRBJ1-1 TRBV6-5 TGTGCCAGCAGGGGGCGCTCGGACACTGAAGCTTTCTTT CASRGRSDTEAFF
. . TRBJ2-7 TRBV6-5 TGTGCCAGCAGTTACTTGGGGGGCGAGCAGTACTTC CASSYLGGEQYF
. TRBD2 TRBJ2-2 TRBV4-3 TGCGCCAGCAGCCAAGATAGGCTAGCGGAAAGGACCGGGGAGCTGTTTTTT CASSQDRLAERTGELFF
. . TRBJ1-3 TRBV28 TGTGCCAGCAGTTTAAACTCGGCAGGTACTGGAAACACCATATATTTT CASSLNSAGTGNTIYF
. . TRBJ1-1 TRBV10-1 TGCGCCAGCAGGATAGGATGGGAGACTGAAGCTTTCTTT CASRIGWETEAFF
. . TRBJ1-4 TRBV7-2 TGTGCCAGCAGCTGGGGACTTAGCGGCGCAACTAATGAAAAACTGTTTTTT CASSWGLSGATNEKLFF
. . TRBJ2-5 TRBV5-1 TGCGCCAGCAGCCCACATAGGGGGGGAGCAGAGACCCAGTACTTC CASSPHRGGAETQYF
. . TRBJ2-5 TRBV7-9 TGTGCCAGCAGCTCCGCAGGGACCCAGTACTTC CASSSAGTQYF
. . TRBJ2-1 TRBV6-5 TGTGCCAGCAACTCATACAATGAGCAGTTCTTC CASNSYNEQFF
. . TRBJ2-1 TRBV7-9 TGTGCCAGCAGCTTAGGGACTACCAATGAGCAGTTCTTC CASSLGTTNEQFF
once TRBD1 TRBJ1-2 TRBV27 TGTGCCAGCATTTCCGGGACAGCTATCTTAGAGGGTGACTATGGCTACACCTTC CASISGTAILEGDYGYTF
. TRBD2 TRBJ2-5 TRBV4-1 TGCGCCAGCAGCCTCAGGACTAGCGGGAGGATACAAGAGACCCAGTACTTC CASSLRTSGRIQETQYF